Listed here are 32 T cell receptor beta chains from one sample, sequenced in a study of blood T cell repertoires in COVID-19. Measured with immunoSEQ multiplex PCR; TCRdb has only the in-frame clones, and not every one. Among over 130,000 clones listed, 87% were seen once. Sample: peripheral blood. The receptors stem from a woman aged 55-75 years with active or convalescent COVID-19.

This clone was recorded a few times. The chain couples TRBV19 to TRBJ1-5; tentative D call: TRBD1 (5 bases). This CDR3 has 16 amino acids. Germline assignment: CDR1 LNHDA and CDR2 SQIVND (reference sequence). Trimming removed 2 bases at V and 2 bases at J, with 13 bases between. The CDR3 loop is CASSIRTSDRNQPQHF. Here the CDR3 DNA reads TGTGCCAGTAGTATAAGGACATCCGATCGCAATCAGCCCCAGCATTTT.

The gene calls are TRBV2 and TRBJ1-5; no clear D gene. Germline CDR1 is SNHLY and CDR2 is FYNNEI. This CDR3 region has 14 residues. Trimming pared 4 bases from V and 0 bases from J, leaving 7 bases between. The CDR3 DNA follows: TGTGCCAGCAGTGCCACAGATAGCAATCAGCCCCAGCATTTT. This sequence encodes CASSATDSNQPQHF.

The chain is built from TRBV7-2 and TRBJ1-5; maybe TRBD1 (5 bases). V was pared by 5 bases and J by 5 bases, with 10 bases between. This CDR3 has 13 amino acids. Per germline, CDR1 SGHTA and CDR2 FQGNSA. CDR3 region: CASSVGGYQPQHF. Here the CDR3 DNA reads TGTGCCAGCAGCGTGGGGGGGTATCAGCCCCAGCATTTT.

The chain has TRBV10-3 and TRBJ2-1, with TRBD2 identical over 8 bases. CDR3 length: 15 amino acids. Trimming at V came to 3 bases and at J to 6 bases, leaving 7 bases not matched to a gene. From germline, CDR1 is ENHRY and CDR2 SYGVKD. The CDR3 spells CAISDGIAGTNEQFF. The DNA of the CDR3 is TGTGCCATCAGTGATGGGATAGCGGGAACCAATGAGCAGTTCTTC.

Here the CDR3 DNA reads TGTGCCAGCAGCTTACCCGGGAATCCGCCGGAGCCCCAGCATTTT. Encoded protein: CASSLPGNPPEPQHF. The chain links TRBV7-8 to TRBJ1-5; no clear D gene. V was shortened by 2 bases and J by 8 bases, with 16 bases between the two germline ends. The CDR3 loop spans 15 amino acids. Germline V lookup: CDR1 SGHVS, CDR2 FQNEAQ.

The chain recombines TRBV7-2 with TRBJ2-3; D is unresolved. The CDR3 has 14 amino acids. V lost 5 bases and J 0 bases, leaving 9 bases between the germline ends. CDR1 and CDR2 from the germline V gene are SGHTA and FQGNSA. The chain's CDR3 is CASSPRLSTDTQYF. The DNA for the CDR3 is TGTGCCAGCAGCCCGAGATTGAGCACAGATACGCAGTATTTT.

V is TRBV5-4 and J is TRBJ1-1; maybe TRBD1 (6 bases). This CDR3 has 14 residues. Germline loops: CDR1 SGHNT, CDR2 YYREEE (reference sequence). V was clipped by 3 bases and J by 3 bases, with 12 bases between them. As DNA, the CDR3 is TGTGCCAGCAGCTCTGCGGGGGCGGACACTGAAGCTTTCTTT. Translation gives CASSSAGADTEAFF.

The rearrangement uses TRBV18 and TRBJ2-7; TRBD2 agrees at 8 bases. With 3 bases clipped from V and 2 bases from J, the junction kept 9 bases outside the gene matches. The CDR3 contains 16 residues. Germline CDR1 KGHSH, CDR2 LQKENI. The CDR3 protein is CASSPQGAGATYEQYF. The CDR3 DNA sequence: TGTGCCAGCTCACCCCAAGGAGCGGGGGCTACCTACGAGCAGTACTTC. Together with reference TRBV18 and TRBJ2-7, the CDR3 gives the full variable domain: NAGVMQNPRHLVRRRGQEARLRCSPMKGHSHVYWYRQLPEEGLKFMVYLQKENIIDESGMPKERFSAEFPKEGPSILRIQQVVRGDSAAYFCASSPQGAGATYEQYFGPGTRLTVT.

In this sample, this clone turned up once. The V and J genes are TRBV5-1 and TRBJ2-2, with D perhaps matching TRBD1 (6 bases). Trimming left V 0 bases short and J 5 bases short, with 14 bases between. The CDR3 consists of 16 residues. Germline V gene data show CDR1 as SGHRS and CDR2 as YFSETQ. CDR3 loop: CASSLGVRGMTGELFF. The CDR3 nucleotides read TGCGCCAGCAGCTTGGGTGTCAGGGGCATGACCGGGGAGCTGTTTTTT.

J is TRBJ2-5 and V is TRBV29-1; TRBD1 matches 8 bases. The length of the CDR3 is 13 residues. Germline-derived CDR1 and CDR2 are SQVTM and ANQGSEA. V shed 7 bases and J 4 bases; nucleotides not matched to a gene: 8. This CDR3 is CSATGTGGETQYF. CDR3 nucleotides: TGCAGCGCCACCGGTACAGGGGGAGAGACCCAGTACTTC.

V and J are TRBV4-1 and TRBJ1-3, with a possible D match to TRBD1 (6 bases). Trimming took 4 bases from V and 0 from J, leaving 13 bases between them. Germline loops: CDR1 MGHRA, CDR2 YSYEKL. The length of the CDR3 is 16 residues. DNA for the CDR3: TGCGCCAGCAGCCGACAGGCCACTAGCTCTGGAAACACCATATATTTT. It translates to CASSRQATSSGNTIYF.

The V gene is TRBV2, the J gene TRBJ1-2, with D perhaps TRBD1 (6 bases). The CDR3 extends over 16 amino acids. The germline CDR1 and CDR2 sequences are SNHLY and FYNNEI. V was trimmed by 6 bases and J by 9 bases, leaving 26 bases between them. The CDR3 protein is CASREKQGGGLGSYTF. In DNA form, the CDR3 reads TGTGCCAGCAGAGAAAAGCAGGGTGGGGGCCTCGGGAGCTACACCTTC.

For the CDR3, the DNA is TGTGCCAGCAGCTTAGTCGCCCTAGCGGGGGCCACCACCGGGGAGCTGTTTTTT. The encoded protein is CASSLVALAGATTGELFF. The chain couples TRBV11-2 to TRBJ2-2, with TRBD2 matching over 10 bases. J lost 4 bases, V lost 1 base, and 9 bases had no gene match. From germline, CDR1 is SGHAT and CDR2 FQNNGV. CDR3 length: 18 amino acids.

V gene TRBV7-2 combines with J gene TRBJ2-7, with 8 bases aligning to TRBD1. Looked up from germline, CDR1 is SGHTA and CDR2 is FQGNSA. The junction had 6 bases not matched to a gene; V was cut back by 0 bases and J by 2 bases. The CDR3 is 16 residues long. The CDR3 protein is CASSLARGPLAYEQYF. DNA of the CDR3: TGTGCCAGCAGCTTAGCCAGGGGGCCCCTAGCCTACGAGCAGTACTTC.

The V gene is TRBV6-2 or TRBV6-3, the J gene TRBJ2-5; D ambiguous. The length of the CDR3 is 14 residues. The ends were cut back, 6 bases at V and 1 base at J, with 12 bases in the middle. The germline CDR1 and CDR2 sequences are MNHEY and SVGEGT. The CDR3 DNA reads TGTGCCAGCAGCGATCGACAACGCCAAGAGACCCAGTACTTC. It yields the protein CASSDRQRQETQYF.

The chain uses TRBV5-6 and TRBJ2-4, with a possible D match to TRBD1 (6 bases). Per the germline V gene, CDR1 is SGHDT and CDR2 is YYEEEE. V dropped 6 bases and J dropped 6 bases, with 19 bases sitting between them. This CDR3 region has 15 residues. The chain's CDR3 is CASTRQGTPANIQYF. CDR3 coding DNA: TGTGCCAGCACCAGGCAAGGGACACCGGCAAACATTCAGTACTTC.

The chain employs TRBV7-9 and TRBJ2-7; perhaps TRBD1 as D (5 bases). This CDR3 region has 13 residues. Looked up from germline, CDR1 is SEHNR and CDR2 is FQNEAQ (reference sequence). The V end was cut by 5 bases, the J end by 4 bases, with 12 bases between. This CDR3 reads CASSADIAYEQYF. The DNA of the CDR3 is TGTGCCAGCAGCGCGGACATCGCATACGAGCAGTACTTC.

V and J are TRBV19 and TRBJ1-1; TRBD1 agrees at 10 bases. CDR3 length: 14 amino acids. After removal of 7 bases from V and 8 bases from J, the junction contained 10 bases not matched to a gene. Germline CDR1 is LNHDA and CDR2 is SQIVND (reference sequence). The CDR3 is CASTGRGTGAEAFF. CDR3 bases: TGTGCCAGTACTGGGCGCGGGACAGGGGCCGAAGCTTTCTTT.

J is TRBJ2-7 and V is TRBV21-1; the table's D call TRBD1 went unverified against the DNA. TRBV21-1 represents a pseudogene. The CDR3 contains 17 residues. The CDR3 reads CASSKAGQEGSPYEQYF. DNA for the CDR3: TGTGCCAGCAGCAAAGCGGGACAAGAGGGATCACCCTACGAGCAGTACTTC.

The chain is built from TRBV3-1 (or the pseudogene TRBV3-2) and TRBJ2-3; D is ambiguous. The CDR3 is 16 amino acids. CDR1 is LGHDT, CDR2 YNNKEL, per germline (reference sequence). V shed 4 bases and J shed 2 bases, with 16 bases lying between them. Here the CDR3 reads CASSLILVRDTDTQYF. The CDR3, as DNA: TGTGCCAGCAGCCTGATATTGGTTCGCGACACAGATACGCAGTATTTT.

V is TRBV11-3 and J is TRBJ2-3, with 11 bases aligning to TRBD2. V trimming: 5 bases; J trimming: 6 bases; junction bases outside the gene matches: 7. The CDR3 totals 15 residues. CDR1 and CDR2 from the germline V gene are SGHNT and YENEEA. The CDR3 loop reads CASSNSGGAWDTQYF. The DNA for the CDR3 is TGTGCCAGCAGCAATAGCGGGGGGGCCTGGGATACGCAGTATTTT.

In this sample, this clone turned up once. V is TRBV19 and J is TRBJ1-4; D not certain. The CDR3 consists of 14 residues. V lost 9 bases, J lost 5 bases, and 16 bases lay in between. Germline V gene data show CDR1 as LNHDA and CDR2 as SQIVND (reference sequence). The CDR3 DNA reads as TGTGCCAGCACGAGGGCCGACCGGAATGAAAAACTGTTTTTT. It encodes CASTRADRNEKLFF. Filled out from reference TRBV19 and TRBJ1-4, the complete variable domain reads DGGITQSPKYLFRKEGQNVTLSCEQNLNHDAMYWYRQDPGQGLRLIYYSQIVNDFQKGDIAEGYSVSREKKESFPLTVTSAQKNPTAFYLCASTRADRNEKLFFGSGTQLSVL.

This chain joins TRBV27 and TRBJ2-5; 8 bases line up with TRBD2. The CDR3 length is 13 residues. J gave up 4 bases and V 4 bases, and 2 bases lay outside the gene matches. The germline V gene encodes CDR1 MNHEY and CDR2 SMNVEV (reference sequence). CDR3 bases: TGTGCCAGCAGTTCCGGACTAGCAGAGACCCAGTACTTC. Translated: CASSSGLAETQYF.

The rearrangement links TRBV30 to TRBJ2-1, with 7 bases aligning to TRBD2. With 4 bases clipped from V and 0 bases from J, the junction kept 6 bases outside the gene matches. CDR1 and CDR2 from the germline V gene are GTSNPN and SVGIG (reference sequence). The CDR3 contains 15 residues. As DNA, the CDR3 is TGTGCCTGGACAAGAGCGGGGAGCTCCTACAATGAGCAGTTCTTC. Protein: CAWTRAGSSYNEQFF.

This clone was recorded a few times. This chain connects TRBV6-2 or TRBV6-3 to TRBJ1-2; 12 bases line up with TRBD1. J gave up 7 bases and V 4 bases, and 7 bases lay outside the gene matches. Germline CDR1 is MNHEY and CDR2 is SVGEGT. The CDR3 is made up of 15 amino acids. The chain's CDR3 is CASSFEGTGGSGYTF. The DNA for the CDR3 is TGTGCCAGCAGTTTCGAGGGGACAGGGGGCTCTGGCTACACCTTC.

The chain is built from TRBV7-2 and TRBJ1-2; D is uncertain. Deletions cut 1 base from V and 0 bases from J, with 3 bases between. Germline CDR1 reads SGHTA; CDR2 reads FQGNSA. The CDR3 extends over 13 amino acids. The DNA of the CDR3 is TGTGCCAGCAGCTTAGACTCTAACTATGGCTACACCTTC. Translated, it gives CASSLDSNYGYTF.

CDR3 region: CVGRVMNTEAFF. CDR3 bases: TGTGTCGGGAGGGTTATGAACACTGAAGCTTTCTTT. J is TRBJ1-1 and V is TRBV7-2; D is undetermined. The CDR3 length is 12 residues. Germline CDR1 SGHTA, CDR2 FQGNSA. The variable domain in full, completed from reference TRBV7-2 and TRBJ1-1, reads GAGVSQSPSNKVTEKGKDVELRCDPISGHTALYWYRQSLGQGLEFLIYFQGNSAPDKSGLPSDRFSAERTGGSVSTLTIQRTQQEDSAVYLCVGRVMNTEAFFGQGTRLTVV.

V is TRBV5-1 and J is TRBJ2-7, with 7 bases aligning to TRBD1. CDR1 and CDR2 (germline): SGHRS, YFSETQ. The CDR3 length is 15 residues. Unmatched junction bases numbered 8, after V lost 5 bases and J lost 0 bases. The CDR3 region is CASSPGQVSSYEQYF. The CDR3 region has the DNA TGCGCCAGCAGTCCTGGACAGGTCAGCTCCTACGAGCAGTACTTC.

The CDR3 reads CASSLDGGGDTEAFF. CDR3 DNA sequence: TGTGCCAGCAGCTTAGATGGAGGGGGGGACACTGAAGCTTTCTTT. The rearrangement joins TRBV7-2 to TRBJ1-1; a weak D match, TRBD1 (6 bases). Trimming took 1 base from V and 3 from J, leaving 12 bases between them. The CDR3 has 15 residues. Germline assignment: CDR1 SGHTA and CDR2 FQGNSA.

CDR3 sequence: CASSLGSDNGYTF. The DNA for the CDR3 is TGTGCCAGCAGCTTAGGTTCAGACAATGGCTACACCTTC. The chain has TRBV7-9 and TRBJ1-2; D unclear. Germline V gene data show CDR1 as SEHNR and CDR2 as FQNEAQ (reference sequence). The CDR3 is 13 amino acids. Deletions cut 1 base from V and 6 bases from J, with 9 bases between.

The V call is TRBV7-2, the J call TRBJ2-7; 8 bases map to TRBD2. This CDR3 contains 14 residues. J was trimmed by 2 bases and V by 5 bases; bases with no gene match: 5. Germline lookup yields CDR1 SGHTA and CDR2 FQGNSA. The chain's CDR3 is CASSRTSGPYEQYF. The CDR3 DNA sequence: TGTGCCAGCAGCCGTACTAGCGGTCCCTACGAGCAGTACTTC. Drawing the rest from reference TRBV7-2 and TRBJ2-7, the complete variable domain is GAGVSQSPSNKVTEKGKDVELRCDPISGHTALYWYRQSLGQGLEFLIYFQGNSAPDKSGLPSDRFSAERTGGSVSTLTIQRTQQEDSAVYLCASSRTSGPYEQYFGPGTRLTVT.

The table lists this clone with a count of one. This rearrangement joins TRBV7-9 to TRBJ1-5; no firm D call. The CDR3 is 13 amino acids. V was pared by 4 bases and J by 3 bases, with 7 bases between. Germline V gene data show CDR1 as SEHNR and CDR2 as FQNEAQ (reference sequence). CDR3 region: CASSWEDNQPQHF. CDR3 DNA: TGTGCCAGCAGCTGGGAGGACAATCAGCCCCAGCATTTT. The entire variable domain, with the rest obtained from reference TRBV7-9 and TRBJ1-5, is as follows: DTGVSQNPRHKITKRGQNVTFRCDPISEHNRLYWYRQTLGQGPEFLTYFQNEAQLEKSRLLSDRFSAERPKGSFSTLEIQRTEQGDSAMYLCASSWEDNQPQHFGDGTRLSIL.